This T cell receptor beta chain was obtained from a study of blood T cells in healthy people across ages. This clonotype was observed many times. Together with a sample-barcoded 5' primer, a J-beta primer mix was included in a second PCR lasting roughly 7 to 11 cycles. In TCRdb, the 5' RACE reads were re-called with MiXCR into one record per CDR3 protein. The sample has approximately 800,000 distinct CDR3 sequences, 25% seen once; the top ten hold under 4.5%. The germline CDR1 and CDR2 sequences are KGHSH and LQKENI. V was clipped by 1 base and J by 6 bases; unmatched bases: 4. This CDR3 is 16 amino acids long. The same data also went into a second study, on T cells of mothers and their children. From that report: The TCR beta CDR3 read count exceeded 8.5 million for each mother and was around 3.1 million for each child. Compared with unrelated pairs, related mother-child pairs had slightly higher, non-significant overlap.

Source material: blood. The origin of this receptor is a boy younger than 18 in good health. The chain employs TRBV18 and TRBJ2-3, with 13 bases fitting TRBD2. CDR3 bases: TGTGCCAGCTCACCACGGACTAGCGGGGGAGGGGATACGCAGTATTTT. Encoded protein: CASSPRTSGGGDTQYF.